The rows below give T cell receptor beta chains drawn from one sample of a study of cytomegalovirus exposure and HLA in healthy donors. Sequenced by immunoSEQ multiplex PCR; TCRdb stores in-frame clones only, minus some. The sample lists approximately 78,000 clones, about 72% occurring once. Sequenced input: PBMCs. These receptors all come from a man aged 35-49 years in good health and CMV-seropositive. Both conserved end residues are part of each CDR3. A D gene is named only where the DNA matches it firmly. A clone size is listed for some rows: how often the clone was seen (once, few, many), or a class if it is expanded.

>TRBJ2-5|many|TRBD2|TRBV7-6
CASSRRGLAGGPKPQYF
TGTGCCAGCAGCCGAAGGGGCCTAGCGGGGGGCCCTAAGCCCCAGTACTTC
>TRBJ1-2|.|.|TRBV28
CASSLASDQTGMDGYTF
TGTGCCAGCAGTTTAGCGAGCGACCAAACAGGGATGGATGGCTACACCTTC
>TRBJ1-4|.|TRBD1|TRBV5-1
CASRFTGATNEKLFF
TGCGCCAGCAGATTTACAGGGGCAACTAATGAAAAACTGTTTTTT
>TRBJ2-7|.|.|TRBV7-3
CASSSGGENYEQYF
TGTGCCAGCAGCTCCGGGGGAGAGAACTACGAGCAGTACTTC
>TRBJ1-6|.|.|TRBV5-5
CASSSIRGYNSPLHF
TGTGCCAGCAGCTCGATCCGGGGGTATAATTCACCCCTCCACTTT
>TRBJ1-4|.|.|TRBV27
CASGRTFGQKLFF
TGTGCCAGCGGGAGGACTTTCGGCCAAAAACTGTTTTTT
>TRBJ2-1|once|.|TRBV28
CASSLIQGNEQFF
TGTGCCAGCAGTTTAATTCAGGGCAATGAGCAGTTCTTC
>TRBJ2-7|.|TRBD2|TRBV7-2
CASSFGGGVGEQYF
TGTGCCAGCAGCTTTGGCGGGGGGGTGGGAGAGCAGTACTTC
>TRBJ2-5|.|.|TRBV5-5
CASSLGTLETQYF
TGTGCCAGCAGCTTGGGGACATTGGAGACCCAGTACTTC
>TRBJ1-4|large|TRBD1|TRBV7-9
CASSTGTGGLFF
TGTGCCAGCAGCACCGGGACAGGGGGACTGTTTTTT